Listed below are T cell receptor beta chains from one sample, sequenced in a study of blood T cell repertoires in COVID-19. Only in-frame clones appear in the TCRdb table, and some are missing; sequencing was by immunoSEQ multiplex PCR. The sample lists 100,000 to 150,000 clones, 74% occurring once. Material: peripheral blood. Receptors were obtained from a man aged 55 to 70 with acute or convalescent COVID-19. Both conserved end residues are trimmed from each CDR3. Fields, in order: J gene, V gene, clone size, CDR3 protein. The size entry is marked missing in some rows and otherwise reads once, few, many or a size class.

>TRBJ2-2|TRBV2|many
ASAKQGGTGELF
>TRBJ1-2|TRBV27|once
ASRTDRSGYT
>TRBJ2-3|TRBV18|.
ASSPSPLTSTDTQY
>TRBJ1-2|TRBV3-1/TRBV3-2|.
ASSSQQGAGYT
>TRBJ2-3|TRBV2|.
ASSSQGADTQY
>TRBJ1-4|TRBV24-1|few
ATSDSGEINEKLF
>TRBJ2-2|TRBV25-1|.
ASSEVGTSGSRELF
>TRBJ1-2|TRBV5-3|.
ARSNQGKTNYGYT
>TRBJ1-4|TRBV29-1|.
SVVRREKLF
>TRBJ2-5|TRBV9|few
ASSVASSGRETQY
>TRBJ1-2|TRBV5-8|once
ASTRDRANYGYT
>TRBJ1-1|TRBV19|.
ASSVDRDGGFYMNTEAF
>TRBJ2-3|TRBV5-1|once
ASSYETPTDTQY
>TRBJ2-7|TRBV29-1|.
SALEGPPSYEQY
>TRBJ1-1|TRBV6-5|.
ASTVEGGYPEAF
>TRBJ2-7|TRBV5-6|.
ASSPLRDRFYEQY
>TRBJ1-1|TRBV19|few
ASEERANTEAF
>TRBJ2-7|TRBV27|.
ASSGGTFQGHSYEQY
>TRBJ1-4|TRBV5-1|.
ASSLEGGTNKLF
>TRBJ1-6|TRBV2|once
ASSEALGTGSSPLH
>TRBJ1-6|TRBV15|.
ATSRDPSGGSPLH
>TRBJ2-7|TRBV4-2|.
ASSQNFGSEQY
>TRBJ1-1|TRBV30|.
ALTGTGGFITEAF
>TRBJ2-5|TRBV27|few
ASSRRDRDQETQY
>TRBJ2-1|TRBV9|.
ASSVSGGPYNEQF
>TRBJ2-2|TRBV5-1|once
ASSLATSRNTGELF
>TRBJ2-5|TRBV14|.
ASSLGQGVLETQY
>TRBJ2-1|TRBV19|medium-sized
ASSIFAPERKQF
>TRBJ1-2|TRBV3-1/TRBV3-2|.
ASSQAVQGGNGYT
>TRBJ2-7|TRBV13|.
ASSSGTQAYEQY
>TRBJ2-5|TRBV2|.
ASSVFRDETQY
>TRBJ2-7|TRBV15|.
ATSRTGGGSSYEQY
>TRBJ1-2|TRBV19|.
ASRTTVGGYT
>TRBJ2-1|TRBV30|once
AWSLLGLGQF
>TRBJ2-1|TRBV6-4|.
ASSEKLAGVAEQF
>TRBJ2-3|TRBV10-2|.
ASSGGLAGLHTQY
>TRBJ1-1|TRBV6-6|few
ASSTGATEAF
>TRBJ2-1|TRBV11-3|once
ASSLNGRGLTNEQF
>TRBJ1-2|TRBV19|.
ASRMDRGLYGYT
>TRBJ1-1|TRBV18|.
ASSPSTAMNTEAF
>TRBJ2-7|TRBV18|.
ASSPGLFSYEQY
>TRBJ2-3|TRBV19|.
ASTHPDQARPY
>TRBJ2-2|TRBV27|few
ASRPRDRAAGELF
>TRBJ2-7|TRBV6-6|once
ASGVSGRENEQY
>TRBJ1-5|TRBV4-1|.
ASSRAGRANSNQPQH
>TRBJ2-3|TRBV7-3|.
ASSPGTSVPDTQY
>TRBJ2-7|TRBV5-4|.
ASSLAGIYEQY
>TRBJ2-1|TRBV24-1|.
ATSDRGPSYNEQF
>TRBJ2-7|TRBV9|once
ASSVLPGAYEQY
>TRBJ2-1|TRBV19|.
ASSIVGRASGRPNEQF
>TRBJ1-4|TRBV2|.
ASSESSWEKLF
>TRBJ2-1|TRBV7-9|.
ASSFGNEQF
>TRBJ1-4|TRBV27|.
ASSSSGINEKLF
>TRBJ2-4|TRBV21-1|few
ASSKGGDSQY